These T cell receptor beta chains were read from a single sample in a study of response to subunit inactivated influenza vaccine. MiXCR was run by TCRdb on the RT-PCR reads, yielding one entry per CDR3 protein. The sample holds approximately 700,000 distinct CDR3 sequences; more than 11% are singletons and the top ten take 5.5% to 7%. The sequenced sample was PBMCs from blood, obtained less than 15 days before vaccination. The receptor set was obtained from a man aged 45-60 years who received an inactivated influenza vaccine. CDR3s include the opening cysteine and the closing phenylalanine or tryptophan. The order of the fields is V gene, J gene, clone size, CDR3 protein. Not all rows give a size; the values are once, few, many and, for expanded clones, a class.

TRBV24-1	TRBJ2-1	.	CATRGTGGYNEQFF
TRBV7-2	TRBJ2-1	many	CASSLKAGGSYNEQFF
TRBV10-3	TRBJ2-7	.	CAIAQGEIYEQYF
TRBV20-1	TRBJ2-1	.	CSARPGLAGPRSYNEQFF
TRBV27	TRBJ2-7	few	CASSYQTNYEQYF
TRBV27	TRBJ2-5	.	CASSQQGVGETQYF
TRBV20-1	TRBJ1-3	.	CSARVPGLRSGNTIYF
TRBV30	TRBJ2-1	few	CAWSRDSSYNEQFF
TRBV4-3	TRBJ2-2	few	CASSPGTGKAGELFF
TRBV21-1	TRBJ1-2	once	CASPKGWYGYTF
TRBV20-1	TRBJ2-3	.	CSARTSGSRDAYF
TRBV28	TRBJ2-3	.	CASRDVAGAPTDTQYF
TRBV9	TRBJ2-3	.	CASSVHSGTSGGPTDTQYF
TRBV12-3/TRBV12-4	TRBJ2-3	few	CASSWAGRGDTQYF
TRBV18	TRBJ2-1	.	CASSPLGRPNEQFF
TRBV28	TRBJ1-1	few	CASTGTGGTEPFF
TRBV20-1	TRBJ2-1	.	CSARDLGESYNEQFF
TRBV4-1	TRBJ1-6	few	CASSLRESSYNSPLHF
TRBV5-1	TRBJ2-5	.	CASSLAGPSLRPYQETQYF
TRBV11-2	TRBJ2-1	.	CASSLDRKTLDEQFF
TRBV11-2	TRBJ2-1	.	CASSPGVGYYNEQFF
TRBV27	TRBJ1-1	.	CASSPGGEYTEAFF
TRBV6-1	TRBJ2-1	few	CASAYGDRRYNEQFF
TRBV4-3	TRBJ2-7	.	CASSQDESGGSVEQYF
TRBV6-1	TRBJ2-5	few	CASSAMAQETQYF
TRBV11-2	TRBJ1-3	.	CASSLVGTGRSYSGNTIYF
TRBV7-2	TRBJ2-1	.	CAGSPTSNHNEQFF